Listed here are 32 T cell receptor beta chains from one sample, sequenced in a study of T cell responses to AZD1222 COVID-19 vaccine. Using immunoSEQ multiplex PCR, the repertoire was profiled, and TCRdb retains in-frame clones only, with some absent. The sample yields 86,000 or so clones, 85% to 95% seen once. The sequences come from peripheral blood, collected on day 0 of MenACWY control vaccination. These TCRs come from an adult in good health.

V is TRBV10-3 and J is TRBJ2-7, with TRBD2 identical over 9 bases. The CDR3 extends over 13 amino acids. Per germline, CDR1 ENHRY and CDR2 SYGVKD. With 6 bases clipped from V and 6 bases from J, the junction kept 6 bases outside the gene matches. The DNA of the CDR3 is TGTGCCATCAGAGCCGGGACTAGCTTCGAGCAGTACTTC. Its translation: CAIRAGTSFEQYF.

The V and J genes are TRBV28 and TRBJ1-4; D is perhaps TRBD1 (5 bases). CDR1 MDHEN and CDR2 SYDVKM come from the germline V gene. Trimming cost V 2 bases and J 5 bases, with 12 bases left between them. The CDR3 spans 15 residues. Here the CDR3 DNA reads TGTGCCAGCAGTTTAGGGGGGGGAAGAAATGAAAAACTGTTTTTT. Protein sequence: CASSLGGGRNEKLFF.

The gene calls are TRBV10-3 and TRBJ1-1; D uncertain. Trimming removed 6 bases from V and 4 bases from J, with 12 bases in between. This CDR3 is built from 13 residues. The germline V gene has CDR1 ENHRY and CDR2 SYGVKD. The DNA of the CDR3 is TGTGCCATCAGCAACGAGGGATTCACTGAAGCTTTCTTT. It is translated as CAISNEGFTEAFF.

The chain has TRBV28 and TRBJ1-2; no clear D. V lost 2 bases to trimming and J lost 7 bases, with 8 bases between them. Germline-derived CDR1 and CDR2 are MDHEN and SYDVKM. The CDR3 has 12 amino acids. CDR3 coding DNA: TGTGCCAGCAGTTTAAATCCCTCTGGCTACACCTTC. Amino acids: CASSLNPSGYTF.

The chain combines TRBV10-3 with TRBJ1-2, with 10 nucleotides matching TRBD1. V was clipped by 7 bases and J by 3 bases; unmatched bases: 8. The CDR3 totals 15 residues. The germline V gene has CDR1 ENHRY and CDR2 SYGVKD. The CDR3 DNA reads as TGTGCCATCACTCGAGGAGGGACAGGGGACTATGGCTACACCTTC. Its protein product is CAITRGGTGDYGYTF.

In its sample, this clone was seen once. CDR3 DNA sequence: TGTGCCAGCAGTTTAGGACAGGGTCGCGAAAAACTGTTTTTT. Its translation: CASSLGQGREKLFF. V is TRBV28 and J is TRBJ1-4; 8 positions match TRBD1. Trimming took 2 bases from V and 8 from J; bases not matched to a gene: 4. The CDR3 runs 14 residues. Germline V lookup: CDR1 MDHEN, CDR2 SYDVKM.

The rearrangement joins TRBV5-5 to TRBJ1-5; no clear D. Germline assignment: CDR1 SGHKS and CDR2 YYEKEE (reference sequence). The CDR3 is 13 amino acids. V was shortened by 2 bases and J by 0 bases, with 3 bases between the two germline ends. The CDR3 is CASSFDSNQPQHF. The CDR3 nucleotides are TGTGCCAGCAGCTTCGATAGCAATCAGCCCCAGCATTTT.

The chain links TRBV4-1 to TRBJ2-2, with 9 bases identical to TRBD2. V lost 8 bases and J lost 3; bases outside the gene matches: 7. CDR1 and CDR2 (germline): MGHRA, YSYEKL. This CDR3 spans 15 amino acids. The CDR3: CASRWVAGDTGELFF. CDR3 DNA sequence: TGCGCCAGCCGGTGGGTAGCGGGGGACACCGGGGAGCTGTTTTTT.

The gene calls are TRBV5-6 and TRBJ2-7; 11 nucleotides line up with TRBD1. Germline CDR1 SGHDT, CDR2 YYEEEE. The CDR3 spans 17 residues. J was trimmed by 7 bases and V by 0 bases; bases with no gene match: 12. CDR3: CASSLVGVAGQGGEQYF. The CDR3 coding sequence is TGTGCCAGCAGCTTGGTTGGTGTCGCGGGACAGGGGGGAGAGCAGTACTTC.

The chain has TRBV5-1 and TRBJ2-7; D may be TRBD1 or TRBD2 (5 bases each). The germline V gene encodes CDR1 SGHRS and CDR2 YFSETQ. The CDR3 has 15 residues. Trimming left V 3 bases short and J 7 bases short, with 20 bases between. CDR3 amino acids: CASSSGRAAIGEQYF. CDR3 nucleotides: TGCGCCAGCAGCTCGGGACGGGCGGCGATTGGGGAGCAGTACTTC.

The chain uses TRBV6-5 and TRBJ1-4, with TRBD1 matching 7 bases. The V segment lost 8 bases and the J segment 7 bases; nucleotides outside the gene matches: 4. The germline V gene encodes CDR1 MNHEY and CDR2 SVGAGI. The CDR3 sequence is 12 residues long. The CDR3 region is CASSGGVEKLFF. DNA of the CDR3: TGTGCCAGCTCAGGGGGGGTTGAAAAACTGTTTTTT.

This chain connects TRBV11-3 to TRBJ2-3; perhaps TRBD1 as D (6 bases). The CDR3 runs 14 residues. CDR1 is SGHNT and CDR2 is YENEEA in the germline V gene. Trimming pared 4 bases from V and 3 bases from J, leaving 11 bases between. CDR3 sequence (DNA): TGTGCCAGCAGCTCTCAAGGGGGAACAGATACGCAGTATTTT. Its translation is CASSSQGGTDTQYF.

The V gene is TRBV5-5, the J gene TRBJ2-3, with 7 bases that match TRBD1. Trimming cost V 7 bases and J 0 bases; bases outside gene matches: 11. The CDR3 loop spans 16 amino acids. Germline V gene sequence: CDR1 SGHKS, CDR2 YYEKEE (reference sequence). The CDR3 region is CASSRQGVSSTDTQYF. The CDR3 nucleotides are TGTGCCAGCTCGCGCCAGGGGGTGTCTAGCACAGATACGCAGTATTTT.

The V and J genes are TRBV19 and TRBJ2-2; 7 positions match TRBD1. The CDR3 runs 17 residues. Germline values: CDR1 LNHDA, CDR2 SQIVND (reference sequence). V lost 8 bases, J lost 0 bases, and 12 bases stayed unmatched. Written as DNA, the CDR3 is TGTGCCAGTTCCATTGACAGGGCGCGGACGAACACCGGGGAGCTGTTTTTT. As protein: CASSIDRARTNTGELFF.

The chain has TRBV28 and TRBJ2-3; the D gene is possibly TRBD2 (5 bases). V lost 7 bases and J 5 bases, leaving 13 bases between the germline ends. CDR3 size: 13 residues. CDR1 is MDHEN and CDR2 is SYDVKM in the germline V gene. CDR3 protein: CASTRVAKDTQYF. DNA of the CDR3: TGTGCCAGCACGAGGGTGGCGAAAGATACGCAGTATTTT.

The chain couples TRBV7-2 to TRBJ2-6; D unclear. CDR3 length: 15 amino acids. Trimming cost V 1 base and J 0 bases, with 4 bases left between them. Germline values: CDR1 SGHTA, CDR2 FQGNSA. CDR3 in DNA: TGTGCCAGCAGCTTAGTGCACTCTGGGGCCAACGTCCTGACTTTC. This translates into CASSLVHSGANVLTF. Looking up the rest from reference TRBV7-2 and TRBJ2-6 gives the full variable domain: GAGVSQSPSNKVTEKGKDVELRCDPISGHTALYWYRQSLGQGLEFLIYFQGNSAPDKSGLPSDRFSAERTGGSVSTLTIQRTQQEDSAVYLCASSLVHSGANVLTFGAGSRLTVL.

V is TRBV7-2 and J is TRBJ1-2, with unresolved D. This CDR3 has 14 residues. V dropped 5 bases and J dropped 2 bases, with 12 bases sitting between them. Germline V lookup: CDR1 SGHTA, CDR2 FQGNSA. The CDR3 coding sequence is TGTGCCAGCAGCAACCAGGTCGGAAACTATGGCTACACCTTC. As protein: CASSNQVGNYGYTF.

Notes on this clone: One end of the junction is discordant with germline, which a read error may explain. This chain links TRBV6-2 or TRBV6-3 with TRBJ2-1, with D possibly being TRBD1 or TRBD2 (6 bases each). Looked up from germline, CDR1 is MNHEY and CDR2 is SVGEGT. The CDR3 has 12 amino acids. The CDR3 reads CASSTIRGPAVF. CDR3 DNA sequence: TGTGCCAGCAGTACGATCCGGGGGCCTGCGGTCTTC.

The chain couples TRBV28 to TRBJ1-5; the D gene is possibly TRBD1 (5 bases). This CDR3 comprises 13 residues. Germline CDR1 is MDHEN and CDR2 is SYDVKM. The V end lost 8 bases, the J end lost 7 bases, and 15 bases lay between the germline ends. The CDR3 DNA reads as TGTGCCAGCGGCTCTGGGGGGAGGCAGCCCCAGCATTTT. Protein product: CASGSGGRQPQHF. Filled out from reference TRBV28 and TRBJ1-5, the complete variable domain reads DVKVTQSSRYLVKRTGEKVFLECVQDMDHENMFWYRQDPGLGLRLIYFSYDVKMKEKGDIPEGYSVSREKKERFSLILESASTNQTSMYLCASGSGGRQPQHFGDGTRLSIL.

The chain uses TRBV19 and TRBJ2-7; the match to TRBD2 covers 10 bases. Per germline, CDR1 LNHDA and CDR2 SQIVND (reference sequence). Trimming at V came to 3 bases and at J to 3 bases, leaving 8 bases not matched to a gene. This CDR3 is 16 amino acids long. The CDR3 DNA reads TGTGCCAGTAGTATGGCCGGGGCTAGCGGGAGCTACGAGCAGTACTTC. This sequence encodes CASSMAGASGSYEQYF.

V and J are TRBV18 and TRBJ2-1, with no clear D. Germline V gene sequence: CDR1 KGHSH, CDR2 LQKENI. V was cut by 1 base and J by 0 bases, with 10 bases left in between. The CDR3 is made up of 16 amino acids. Here the CDR3 reads CASSPRLTSSYNEQFF. In nucleotides, the CDR3 is TGTGCCAGCTCACCACGATTAACTTCCTCCTACAATGAGCAGTTCTTC.

The chain uses TRBV18 and TRBJ1-3; tentatively, D is TRBD1 (5 bases). Trimming removed 0 bases at V and 2 bases at J, with 5 bases between. This CDR3 is built from 14 residues. Germline V CDR1 and CDR2: KGHSH, LQKENI. CDR3 nucleotides: TGTGCCAGCTCACCACCGGGGGCTGGAAACACCATATATTTT. This encodes CASSPPGAGNTIYF.

This clone came up a few times. The genes are TRBV18 and TRBJ1-2; 8 nucleotides align to TRBD1. Germline CDR1 KGHSH, CDR2 LQKENI. This CDR3 contains 14 residues. V lost 3 bases to trimming and J lost 4 bases; unmatched junction nucleotides: 4. The CDR3 loop is CASSPLGQAYGYTF. The CDR3 DNA sequence: TGTGCCAGCTCACCGTTGGGACAGGCCTATGGCTACACCTTC.

The gene calls are TRBV12-3 or TRBV12-4 and TRBJ1-2; no clear D gene. The CDR3 extends over 13 amino acids. Trimming removed 6 bases from V and 8 bases from J, with 16 bases in between. CDR3 loop: CASRDLIPPGYTF. CDR3 sequence (DNA): TGTGCCAGCAGGGATCTGATACCCCCGGGCTACACCTTC.

The chain carries TRBV30 and TRBJ2-1; 13 nucleotides agree with TRBD2. This CDR3 spans 15 amino acids. V was pared by 4 bases and J by 5 bases, with 5 bases of the junction left unmatched. CDR1 and CDR2 (germline): GTSNPN, SVGIG (reference sequence). The DNA for the CDR3 is TGTGCCTGGACTATCGGGACTAGCGGGAACAATGAGCAGTTCTTC. The encoded protein is CAWTIGTSGNNEQFF.

J is TRBJ2-7 and V is TRBV9; the D is unclear. Germline assignment: CDR1 SGDLS and CDR2 YYNGEE. Trimming took off 2 bases at V and 6 bases at J, with 15 bases between the two ends. This CDR3 region has 14 residues. The chain's CDR3 is CASSVATSSGEQYF. CDR3 in DNA: TGTGCCAGCAGCGTTGCGACATCAAGTGGCGAGCAGTACTTC.

This chain joins TRBV27 and TRBJ1-2, with a possible D match to TRBD1 (5 bases). V gave up 5 bases and J gave up 4 bases, with 14 bases separating them. This CDR3 comprises 14 residues. Germline V gene data show CDR1 as MNHEY and CDR2 as SMNVEV (reference sequence). The CDR3 region is CASSVRGQVYGYTF. DNA of the CDR3: TGTGCCAGCAGTGTAAGGGGCCAAGTCTATGGCTACACCTTC.

This chain joins TRBV6-2 or TRBV6-3 and TRBJ1-5; D gene ambiguous. Germline V gene lookup returns CDR1 MNHEY and CDR2 SVGEGT. Trimming pared 2 bases from V and 3 bases from J, leaving 20 bases between. CDR3 length equals 18 residues. The CDR3 bases are TGTGCCAGCAGTTACGAGGCGGGTGGACCTAAGCCCAATCAGCCCCAGCATTTT. This gives the protein CASSYEAGGPKPNQPQHF.

The CDR3 DNA sequence: TGTGCCAGCAGCGCCCAGGGAGATCAGCCCCAGCATTTT. Translated, it gives CASSAQGDQPQHF. The rearrangement links TRBV7-9 to TRBJ1-5; D might be TRBD1 (5 bases). The V end was cut by 5 bases, the J end by 5 bases, with 10 bases between. Germline V CDR1 and CDR2: SEHNR, FQNEAQ (reference sequence). The CDR3 is 13 residues long.

This chain links TRBV19 with TRBJ2-7; D is tentatively TRBD1 or TRBD2 (5 bases each). V gave up 5 bases and J gave up 0 bases, with 8 bases separating them. Germline lookup yields CDR1 LNHDA and CDR2 SQIVND (reference sequence). The CDR3 extends over 13 amino acids. Here the CDR3 DNA reads TGTGCCAGTAGTGCAGGGACCTCCTACGAGCAGTACTTC. It translates to CASSAGTSYEQYF.

The gene calls are TRBV7-2 and TRBJ2-1, with TRBD2 matching 10 bases. Germline V lookup: CDR1 SGHTA, CDR2 FQGNSA. The CDR3 is 17 amino acids. V lost 1 base and J lost 5; bases outside the gene matches: 8. For the CDR3, the DNA is TGTGCCAGCAGCTTAGTGCCCCCGGGACTAGCGAACAATGAGCAGTTCTTC. Its translation: CASSLVPPGLANNEQFF. Full variable domain (rest looked up from reference TRBV7-2 and TRBJ2-1): GAGVSQSPSNKVTEKGKDVELRCDPISGHTALYWYRQSLGQGLEFLIYFQGNSAPDKSGLPSDRFSAERTGGSVSTLTIQRTQQEDSAVYLCASSLVPPGLANNEQFFGPGTRLTVL.

The J gene is TRBJ1-2, the V gene TRBV5-5; 7 bases fit TRBD1. The germline V gene encodes CDR1 SGHKS and CDR2 YYEKEE (reference sequence). Germline trimming cut 6 bases from V and 5 bases from J; bases unmatched to any gene: 10. The length of the CDR3 is 14 residues. Written as DNA, the CDR3 is TGTGCCAGCACCACGGGACAGACGAATTATGGCTACACCTTC. Translation: CASTTGQTNYGYTF.